This T cell receptor (beta chain) was profiled in a study of T cells in Graves' hyperthyroidism and ophthalmopathy. Regions amplified from RNA transcripts were the TCR beta CDR3 regions. Using the HTBI primer set, a first-round RT-PCR was run on the TCR CDR3. TCRdb reprocessed the multiplex PCR reads with MiXCR, giving one entry per CDR3 protein. The profile shows more than 550,000 distinct CDR3 sequences, 45% of them singletons. Germline lookup yields CDR1 MNHEY and CDR2 SVGAGI. V was trimmed by 8 bases and J by 0 bases, leaving 19 bases between them. This CDR3 spans 16 amino acids. This chain connects TRBV6-5 to TRBJ1-1; tentatively, D is TRBD1 (6 bases). This receptor was taken from an adult man with Graves' disease, either hyperthyroidism or ophthalmopathy (not recorded which). The source material was peripheral blood or thyroid tissue (not recorded which). The CDR3 nucleotides are TGTGCCAGCTCACCTTTGGACAGTCCGGTGAACACTGAAGCTTTCTTT. Its translation: CASSPLDSPVNTEAFF.